Listed here are 17 T cell receptor beta chains from one sample, sequenced in a study of tissue-resident memory T cells in lung cancer. The study's findings and limits: A single dominant clonotype averaged about 20% of tissue-resident memory T cells, suggesting tumor antigen-specific expansion.

TCR sequencing libraries incorporated unique molecular identifiers. MiXCR, run by TCRdb on the reads, gives a single entry per CDR3 protein. The sample includes 300 to 400 distinct CDR3 sequences, less than 20% seen only once; the top ten take over 65%. Which antigens these TCRs recognize remains unknown. Sorting of CD8+ T cells was based on CD103 expression. The sequenced sample consisted of CD103+ CD8+ T cells from lung tumor tissue. The receptor set was obtained from a human donor with treatment-naive lung cancer (subtype not recorded).

The sample holds a few counts of this clonotype. This chain uses TRBV28 with TRBJ2-7; no firm D call. The germline V gene encodes CDR1 MDHEN and CDR2 SYDVKM. This CDR3 has 17 residues. The V end was cut by 3 bases, the J end by 5 bases, with 23 bases between. The CDR3 protein is CASSLDSKGPPRDEQYF. The CDR3 DNA follows: TGTGCCAGCAGTTTGGATAGTAAGGGCCCTCCTCGCGACGAGCAGTACTTC.

This clonotype was counted between two and nine times. The V and J genes are TRBV4-1 and TRBJ2-7, with 11 positions matching TRBD2. The CDR3 loop spans 15 amino acids. After removal of 3 bases from V and 4 bases from J, the junction contained 5 bases not matched to a gene. CDR1 and CDR2 (germline): MGHRA, YSYEKL. The CDR3 reads CASSHVGTSGYEQYF. CDR3 DNA: TGCGCCAGCAGCCACGTCGGGACTAGCGGTTACGAGCAGTACTTC.

This sequence joins TRBV7-6 and TRBJ2-1; weak D call: TRBD2 (6 bases). This CDR3 comprises 15 residues. V was cut by 0 bases and J by 4 bases, with 10 bases left in between. Germline CDR1 reads SGHVS; CDR2 reads FNYEAQ. The CDR3: CASSLASGPYNEQFF. As DNA, the CDR3 is TGTGCCAGCAGCTTAGCAAGCGGGCCATACAATGAGCAGTTCTTC.

This clonotype is labeled as large. The CDR3 reads CASSPPRAATQYF. CDR3 in DNA: TGTGCCAGCAGCCCTCCTAGGGCAGCGACGCAGTACTTC. The chain employs TRBV3-1 and TRBJ2-7; no reliable D call. The length of the CDR3 is 13 residues. The V gene lost 4 bases and the J gene lost 9 bases, with 16 bases spanning the gap. Germline CDR1 reads LGHDT; CDR2 reads YNNKEL (reference sequence).

This clonotype is large in the sample. The chain is built from TRBV24-1 and TRBJ2-7, with TRBD2 matching 10 bases. The CDR3 is 17 residues long. V was clipped by 2 bases and J by 2 bases; unmatched bases: 8. Germline V CDR1 and CDR2: KGHDR, SFDVKD. CDR3 in DNA: TGTGCCACCAGTGATTGGGACGGGACTAGCGCCGCCTACGAGCAGTACTTC. Protein: CATSDWDGTSAAYEQYF.

This clonotype was counted a few times. This chain links TRBV7-9 with TRBJ2-3; D is undetermined. In germline, CDR1 is SEHNR, CDR2 FQNEAQ (reference sequence). V dropped 4 bases and J dropped 0 bases, with 8 bases sitting between them. CDR3 size: 14 residues. DNA for the CDR3: TGTGCCAGCAGCTATTCTTATAGCACAGATACGCAGTATTTT. The encoded protein is CASSYSYSTDTQYF.

There are a few counts of this clonotype. CDR3: CSVEKEAGETQYF. DNA for the CDR3: TGCAGCGTTGAGAAGGAGGCAGGGGAGACCCAGTACTTC. The chain links TRBV29-1 to TRBJ2-5; D possibly uses TRBD1 or TRBD2 (5 bases each). Trimming pared 3 bases from V and 5 bases from J, leaving 13 bases between. Germline CDR1 reads SQVTM; CDR2 reads ANQGSEA. The CDR3 covers 13 residues.

The chain recombines TRBV5-6 with TRBJ2-2, with D possibly matching TRBD2 (5 bases). There are 14 residues in the CDR3. CDR1 and CDR2 from the germline V gene are SGHDT and YYEEEE. The V end lost 1 base, the J end lost 5 bases, and 9 bases lay between the germline ends. The CDR3 loop is CASSLFRGTGELFF. DNA for the CDR3: TGTGCCAGCAGCTTGTTCCGGGGTACCGGGGAGCTGTTTTTT.

This clonotype is labeled as medium-sized. The rearrangement joins TRBV19 to TRBJ1-2; D uncertain. CDR1 and CDR2 from the germline V gene are LNHDA and SQIVND (reference sequence). The V gene lost 7 bases and the J gene lost 6 bases, with 12 bases spanning the gap. The CDR3 covers 12 residues. The CDR3 sequence: CASTDTRDGYTF. DNA of the CDR3: TGTGCCAGTACAGATACGCGAGATGGCTACACCTTC.

This clonotype qualifies as medium-sized. The CDR3 spells CASSLAGALSYEQYF. CDR3 nucleotides: TGCGCCAGCAGCTTGGCAGGAGCTCTCTCCTACGAGCAGTACTTC. The V gene is TRBV5-1, the J gene TRBJ2-7; D unresolved. V was clipped by 0 bases and J by 0 bases, with 10 bases between them. Germline CDR1 is SGHRS and CDR2 is YFSETQ. There are 15 residues in the CDR3.

This clonotype is termed medium-sized. V gene TRBV27 combines with J gene TRBJ2-1, with 11 bases aligning to TRBD2. Trimming at V came to 3 bases and at J to 2 bases, leaving 0 bases not matched to a gene. Per germline, CDR1 MNHEY and CDR2 SMNVEV (reference sequence). This CDR3 comprises 15 residues. As DNA, the CDR3 is TGTGCCAGCAGTTTGACTAGCGGGACCTACAATGAGCAGTTCTTC. Translating it yields CASSLTSGTYNEQFF.

The rearrangement uses TRBV12-3 or TRBV12-4 and TRBJ2-1; tentative D call: TRBD1 (6 bases). Between the trimmed V and J ends, which lost 6 bases and 9 bases, there was a span of 21 bases. CDR3 length: 15 residues. CDR3: CASRLEDSISSEQFF. CDR3 in DNA: TGTGCCAGCAGACTAGAGGACAGCATAAGCTCTGAGCAGTTCTTC.

This clonotype is medium-sized (0.01 to 0.1%). V is TRBV18 and J is TRBJ2-1, with 9 bases identical to TRBD2. The germline V gene encodes CDR1 KGHSH and CDR2 LQKENI. J gave up 8 bases and V 3 bases, and 11 bases lay outside the gene matches. The CDR3 contains 16 residues. This CDR3 is CASSPSSSGNWDEQFF. CDR3 sequence (DNA): TGTGCCAGCTCACCCTCATCTAGCGGGAATTGGGATGAGCAGTTCTTC.

The chain has TRBV6-2 or TRBV6-3 and TRBJ2-7; TRBD2 matches 11 bases. This CDR3 has 15 amino acids. V shed 6 bases, J shed 3 bases, and the junction held 7 bases outside the gene matches. Germline V lookup: CDR1 MNHEY, CDR2 SVGEGT. The CDR3, as DNA: TGTGCCAGCAGCCCCCGACTAGCGGGGCTCTACGAGCAGTACTTC. It is translated as CASSPRLAGLYEQYF.

To note about this clonotype: This likely reflects a read error, since a far larger clone is one base away. The rearrangement joins TRBV28 to TRBJ2-7; D is undetermined. The V end lost 5 bases, the J end lost 7 bases, and 9 bases lay between the germline ends. The CDR3 has 11 amino acids. CDR1 is MDHEN, CDR2 SYDVKM, per germline. The CDR3 spells CASSPHNEQYF. DNA of the CDR3: TGTGCCAGCAGTCCCCACAATGAGCAGTACTTC.

This clonotype is hyperexpanded within its sample. The V call is TRBV15, the J call TRBJ2-7; D is possibly TRBD2 (5 bases). The germline gives CDR1 LNHNV, CDR2 YYDKDF (reference sequence). This CDR3 region has 13 residues. Trimming left V 5 bases short and J 5 bases short, with 13 bases between. The CDR3 nucleotides read TGTGCCACCAGCTCCATAGGAGGAGACGAGCAGTACTTC. Its translation: CATSSIGGDEQYF.

On this clonotype: A much larger clone differs by one base, so this may be a read error. The chain joins TRBV5-5 to TRBJ2-1; a possible D gene is TRBD1 (6 bases). V gave up 1 base and J gave up 10 bases, with 12 bases separating them. Germline V lookup: CDR1 SGHKS, CDR2 YYEKEE (reference sequence). The CDR3 contains 13 residues. CDR3 sequence: CASSLTGSGEQFF. The CDR3 coding sequence is TGTGCCAGCAGCTTGACAGGGTCAGGAGAGCAGTTCTTC.